This passage covers 27 T cell receptor beta chains from one sample sequenced in a study of T cells after yellow fever vaccination. One entry per CDR3 protein, called by TCRdb with MiXCR from the 5' RACE reads. The sample lists 500,000 to 650,000 distinct CDR3 sequences, 17% occurring once. The material sequenced was PBMCs, taken 4 to 5 days after the first yellow fever vaccination. These receptors were obtained from a man aged 18 to 35 who received the YFV17D yellow fever vaccine.

The chain has TRBV12-3 or TRBV12-4 and TRBJ1-5; D is uncertain. The CDR3 sequence is 12 residues long. Trimming removed 4 bases from V and 8 bases from J, with 9 bases in between. DNA for the CDR3: TGTGCCAGCAGTTGGGATGGAGAGCCCCAGCATTTT. Its translation: CASSWDGEPQHF.

This clonotype was recorded at least ten times. The V and J genes are TRBV18 and TRBJ1-2; D is ambiguous. The ends were cut back, 2 bases at V and 5 bases at J, with 9 bases in the middle. This CDR3 comprises 13 residues. In germline, CDR1 is KGHSH, CDR2 LQKENI. CDR3 bases: TGTGCCAGCTCACCAGACGCAGTTTATGGCTACACCTTC. Translation: CASSPDAVYGYTF. The full variable domain, completed using reference TRBV18 and TRBJ1-2, is NAGVMQNPRHLVRRRGQEARLRCSPMKGHSHVYWYRQLPEEGLKFMVYLQKENIIDESGMPKERFSAEFPKEGPSILRIQQVVRGDSAAYFCASSPDAVYGYTFGSGTRLTVV.

Only a few counts were recorded for this clonotype. This chain uses TRBV11-2 with TRBJ1-2; 7 nucleotides match TRBD1. The J segment lost 8 bases and the V segment lost 4 bases, leaving 19 bases of the junction unmatched. Looked up from germline, CDR1 is SGHAT and CDR2 is FQNNGV. This CDR3 has 17 residues. The CDR3 sequence is CASSSSRDDRVFGGYTF. CDR3 coding DNA: TGTGCCAGCAGCTCCTCGAGGGATGACAGGGTGTTTGGGGGCTACACCTTC.

In its sample, this clonotype was seen many times. This chain links TRBV4-3 with TRBJ2-1, with D tentatively TRBD1 or TRBD2 (5 bases each). The CDR3 contains 13 residues. Trimming stripped 4 bases from V and 5 bases from J, with 9 bases between. Per germline, CDR1 LGHNA and CDR2 YSLEER. The DNA of the CDR3 is TGCGCCAGCAGCCTGGGACCAAACAATGAGCAGTTCTTC. Translation gives CASSLGPNNEQFF.

This chain connects TRBV4-1 to TRBJ1-5; 9 bases agree with TRBD1. Germline V gene data show CDR1 as MGHRA and CDR2 as YSYEKL. The CDR3 has 20 amino acids. V lost 2 bases, J lost 2 bases, and 16 bases stayed unmatched. The CDR3 region has the DNA TGCGCCAGCAGCCAAACCCACGGGACAGGGAGGTTTACTGGCAATCAGCCCCAGCATTTT. Protein: CASSQTHGTGRFTGNQPQHF.

The table lists this clonotype with a few counts. The genes are TRBV29-1 and TRBJ2-1; 8 bases line up with TRBD2. With 5 bases clipped from V and 4 bases from J, the junction kept 4 bases outside the gene matches. The germline CDR1 and CDR2 sequences are SQVTM and ANQGSEA. The CDR3 sequence is 13 residues long. Here the CDR3 reads CSVRGGGYNEQFF. CDR3 DNA: TGCAGCGTTCGCGGCGGGGGGTACAATGAGCAGTTCTTC.

This clonotype was seen a few times. The chain uses TRBV7-2 and TRBJ1-4; 8 nucleotides match TRBD1. V lost 0 bases to trimming and J lost 4 bases; unmatched junction nucleotides: 4. CDR1 and CDR2 from the germline V gene are SGHTA and FQGNSA. The CDR3 consists of 16 residues. The CDR3 region has the DNA TGTGCCAGCAGCTTAGCGCTGGACAGGGTTAATGAAAAACTGTTTTTT. It specifies CASSLALDRVNEKLFF.

The chain recombines TRBV7-9 with TRBJ2-7, with D hard to call. CDR3 size: 14 residues. Trimming removed 5 bases from V and 3 bases from J, with 14 bases in between. CDR1 and CDR2 from the germline V gene are SEHNR and FQNEAQ (reference sequence). CDR3 amino acids: CASSPGTPRYEQYF. The CDR3 region has the DNA TGTGCCAGCAGCCCAGGCACCCCTCGCTACGAGCAGTACTTC.

This clonotype was seen a handful of times. The chain uses TRBV7-6 and TRBJ2-7, with D unclear. The V end lost 5 bases, the J end lost 0 bases, and 8 bases lay between the germline ends. Looked up from germline, CDR1 is SGHVS and CDR2 is FNYEAQ. The CDR3 loop spans 13 amino acids. As DNA, the CDR3 is TGTGCCAGCAGCCCACTCAGCTCCTACGAGCAGTACTTC. Translated: CASSPLSSYEQYF.

The chain uses TRBV24-1 and TRBJ2-1, with D tentatively TRBD1 (6 bases). Germline V gene data show CDR1 as KGHDR and CDR2 as SFDVKD. V shed 2 bases and J shed 0 bases, with 10 bases lying between them. The CDR3 loop spans 16 amino acids. CDR3 nucleotide sequence: TGTGCCACCAGTGATTCCACAGGGAGCTCCTACAATGAGCAGTTCTTC. Translation: CATSDSTGSSYNEQFF.

The chain's CDR3 is CASSKGDRILCEQFF. The CDR3 DNA sequence: TGCGCCAGCTCTAAAGGGGACAGGATACTGTGTGAGCAGTTCTTC. The V and J genes are TRBV5-1 and TRBJ2-1; TRBD1 matches at 8 bases. V lost 7 bases to trimming and J lost 9 bases; unmatched junction nucleotides: 15. This CDR3 is built from 15 residues. Germline values: CDR1 SGHRS, CDR2 YFSETQ.

The chain couples TRBV29-1 to TRBJ2-5; D remains unclear. Trimming removed 2 bases at V and 5 bases at J, with 9 bases between. The germline V gene encodes CDR1 SQVTM and CDR2 ANQGSEA. The CDR3 sequence is 12 residues long. CDR3 bases: TGCAGCGTTGAACCGGTACTTGAGACCCAGTACTTC. Encoded protein: CSVEPVLETQYF.

Ten or more counts support this clonotype. The rearrangement uses TRBV7-9 and TRBJ2-1; D is undetermined. The CDR3 extends over 12 amino acids. V was clipped by 4 bases and J by 8 bases, with 9 bases between them. Germline CDR1 is SEHNR and CDR2 is FQNEAQ (reference sequence). DNA of the CDR3: TGTGCCAGCAGCTGGGTAGGGCATGAGCAGTTCTTC. Translation gives CASSWVGHEQFF.

Details on this clonotype: This clone may be a read error of a much larger clone one base away. This rearrangement joins TRBV7-6 to TRBJ2-3; no reliable D call. This CDR3 is 14 amino acids long. Germline V gives CDR1 SGHVS, CDR2 FNYEAQ. For the CDR3, the DNA is TGTGACAGCAGCTCCGGTACTAGCACAGATACGCAGTATTTT. Residues: CDSSSGTSTDTQYF.

J is TRBJ2-1 and V is TRBV18, with D perhaps matching TRBD1 (6 bases). Germline CDR1 reads KGHSH; CDR2 reads LQKENI. This CDR3 region has 13 residues. Deletions cut 8 bases from V and 10 bases from J, with 18 bases between. The CDR3 is CASSRTADAEQFF. The CDR3 DNA reads TGTGCCAGCAGTAGGACAGCGGACGCCGAGCAGTTCTTC.

This clonotype occurred a few times. The chain employs TRBV27 and TRBJ2-2; D could derive from TRBD1 or TRBD2 (6 bases each). Germline V gene sequence: CDR1 MNHEY, CDR2 SMNVEV (reference sequence). CDR3 length: 15 residues. V was shortened by 5 bases and J by 4 bases, with 14 bases between the two germline ends. This CDR3 reads CASSLSGAGTGELFF. The CDR3 DNA is TGTGCCAGCAGTCTGTCGGGGGCCGGCACCGGGGAGCTGTTTTTT.

The chain carries TRBV30 and TRBJ2-1; D is unresolved. Germline-derived CDR1 and CDR2 are GTSNPN and SVGIG (reference sequence). The CDR3 has 13 amino acids. V lost 7 bases to trimming and J lost 2 bases, with 12 bases between them. CDR3 residues: CASMLPPYNEQFF. In DNA, the CDR3 is TGTGCCTCTATGCTTCCCCCCTACAATGAGCAGTTCTTC.

This clonotype was seen a few times. This chain joins TRBV6-6 and TRBJ2-5; TRBD1 is a possible D gene (5 bases). The V gene lost 5 bases and the J gene lost 3 bases, with 7 bases spanning the gap. There are 12 residues in the CDR3. Per the germline V gene, CDR1 is MNHNY and CDR2 is SVGAGI (reference sequence). The CDR3 protein is CASSAGKETQYF. CDR3 bases: TGTGCCAGCAGTGCAGGGAAAGAGACCCAGTACTTC.

This clonotype was observed a few times. The genes are TRBV12-3 or TRBV12-4 and TRBJ1-6; D might be TRBD1 (5 bases). This CDR3 region has 16 residues. V gave up 3 bases and J gave up 6 bases, with 15 bases separating them. CDR3 region: CASSFSGTTLNSPLHF. The CDR3 region has the DNA TGTGCCAGCAGTTTCTCGGGGACCACTCTTAATTCACCCCTCCACTTT.

In this sample, this clonotype turned up a few times. V gene TRBV4-3 combines with J gene TRBJ2-7, with D unclear. Trimming shortened V by 0 bases and J by 5 bases, and 11 bases separated the two germline ends. This CDR3 has 14 amino acids. From germline, CDR1 is LGHNA and CDR2 YSLEER. The CDR3 DNA reads as TGCGCCAGCAGCCAAGAAAGAGGACCGGACGAGCAGTACTTC. This sequence encodes CASSQERGPDEQYF.

J is TRBJ2-2 and V is TRBV4-1; maybe TRBD1 (5 bases). This CDR3 is built from 16 residues. Trimming cost V 4 bases and J 4 bases, with 16 bases left between them. Germline lookup yields CDR1 MGHRA and CDR2 YSYEKL. CDR3 sequence: CASSPRAQAVTGELFF. The CDR3 DNA reads as TGCGCCAGCAGCCCAAGGGCACAGGCGGTCACCGGGGAGCTGTTTTTT.

This chain joins TRBV12-3 or TRBV12-4 and TRBJ2-5; 9 nucleotides line up with TRBD1. This CDR3 is built from 17 residues. J lost 4 bases, V lost 5 bases, and 14 bases had no gene match. Written as DNA, the CDR3 is TGTGCCAGCAGTAACATACTTAGGGACAGGGCGGGAGAGACCCAGTACTTC. This codes for CASSNILRDRAGETQYF.

The rearrangement links TRBV20-1 to TRBJ1-1, with 11 bases matching TRBD1. The CDR3 is made up of 12 amino acids. The V and J ends lost 2 bases and 13 bases, in that order; junction bases with no gene match: 6. Germline CDR1 and CDR2: DFQATT and SNEGSKA (reference sequence). The CDR3 DNA reads TGCAGTGCTAGACCGCCGGGACAGGGGGATTTCTTT. This gives the protein CSARPPGQGDFF.

This clonotype has ten or more counts. The chain employs TRBV20-1 and TRBJ2-1; D ambiguous. With 5 bases removed from V and 8 bases from J, the gap between germline ends came to 7 bases. Germline V gene sequence: CDR1 DFQATT, CDR2 SNEGSKA (reference sequence). The CDR3 sequence is 10 residues long. CDR3 coding DNA: TGCAGTGCTCTCATGCATGAGCAGTTCTTC. It codes for CSALMHEQFF.

This chain joins TRBV7-2 and TRBJ2-5; D not resolved. The CDR3 spans 15 residues. Germline V lookup: CDR1 SGHTA, CDR2 FQGNSA. Trimming cost V 2 bases and J 5 bases, with 15 bases left between them. The CDR3: CASSLSITPGETQYF. The CDR3 bases are TGTGCCAGCAGCTTATCTATCACTCCTGGGGAGACCCAGTACTTC.

The chain recombines TRBV20-1 with TRBJ2-5; D is tentatively TRBD1 or TRBD2 (5 bases each). Germline V gene lookup returns CDR1 DFQATT and CDR2 SNEGSKA (reference sequence). The CDR3 sequence is 13 residues long. The V end was cut by 5 bases, the J end by 2 bases, with 12 bases between. CDR3 sequence reads: CSAVFWGQETQYF. CDR3 sequence (DNA): TGCAGTGCTGTATTCTGGGGGCAAGAGACCCAGTACTTC.

The rearrangement uses TRBV6-6 and TRBJ2-3, with TRBD2 as a possible D gene (5 bases). V lost 11 bases and J lost 4, with 16 bases in between. The germline V gene encodes CDR1 MNHNY and CDR2 SVGAGI (reference sequence). The CDR3 is 13 residues long. The CDR3: CAGGPRTPDTQYF. The CDR3 DNA follows: TGTGCCGGAGGACCCCGCACCCCAGATACGCAGTATTTT.